Below are 19 T cell receptor beta chains sequenced from a single sample in a study of cytomegalovirus exposure and HLA in healthy donors. Researchers ran the PCR with 60 Vbeta and 13 Jbeta primers. Method: immunoSEQ multiplex PCR; TCRdb's copy keeps in-frame clones and lacks some. Altogether around 97,000 clones are present, around 72% being singletons, with the ten largest covering roughly 4%. The sequenced sample consisted of PBMCs. The source is a man aged 40-49 years in good health and CMV-seronegative.

The chain links TRBV7-9 to TRBJ2-7; TRBD1 matches at 12 bases. Germline loops: CDR1 SEHNR, CDR2 FQNEAQ (reference sequence). V lost 4 bases to trimming and J lost 6 bases; unmatched junction nucleotides: 4. This CDR3 spans 14 amino acids. The CDR3 DNA reads TGTGCCAGCAGCTCATGGGACAGGGGGCGCGAGCAGTACTTC. Translation gives CASSSWDRGREQYF.

This clone was seen more than once but under ten times. The chain recombines TRBV27 with TRBJ2-7, with TRBD1 as a possible D gene (5 bases). The germline V gene has CDR1 MNHEY and CDR2 SMNVEV (reference sequence). V lost 4 bases and J lost 0, with 19 bases in between. This CDR3 comprises 17 residues. CDR3 bases: TGTGCCAGCAGTTCCCAAGCCTGGGGCACCAGCTCCTACGAGCAGTACTTC. Protein sequence: CASSSQAWGTSSYEQYF.

This clone came up once. The J gene is TRBJ2-7, the V gene TRBV6-1; no definite D call. Trimming removed 5 bases at V and 5 bases at J, with 16 bases between. The germline CDR1 and CDR2 sequences are MNHNS and SASEGT. This CDR3 has 14 amino acids. The DNA of the CDR3 is TGTGCCAGCAGTCCCCGGTCCCGGTCCGACGAGCAGTACTTC. Amino acid sequence: CASSPRSRSDEQYF.

The chain uses TRBV5-4 and TRBJ2-1; no reliable D call. From germline, CDR1 is SGHNT and CDR2 YYREEE (reference sequence). CDR3 length equals 14 residues. Trimming took off 4 bases at V and 9 bases at J, with 17 bases between the two ends. CDR3 protein: CASSPGGPLSEQFF. In nucleotides, the CDR3 is TGTGCCAGCAGCCCCGGCGGCCCCTTAAGTGAGCAGTTCTTC.

This clone appeared once. This rearrangement joins TRBV20-1 to TRBJ2-3, with D unresolved. The germline V and J ends were trimmed by 6 bases and 4 bases, with 8 bases remaining between them. The CDR3 is 11 residues long. Germline CDR1 DFQATT, CDR2 SNEGSKA (reference sequence). The CDR3 here is CSALRSDTQYF. The CDR3 DNA reads TGCAGTGCCCTCAGGTCAGATACGCAGTATTTT.

The chain carries TRBV18 and TRBJ1-1; TRBD1 might be the D (5 bases). CDR1 and CDR2 (germline): KGHSH, LQKENI. There are 13 residues in the CDR3. Trimming removed 6 bases at V and 4 bases at J, with 12 bases between. CDR3 bases: TGTGCCAGCTCGACGACAGACTCCACTGAAGCTTTCTTT. Its protein product is CASSTTDSTEAFF.

This clone was recorded only once. The chain carries TRBV5-6 and TRBJ1-4; 8 nucleotides agree with TRBD1. Germline V gene data show CDR1 as SGHDT and CDR2 as YYEEEE. This CDR3 is built from 16 residues. The ends lost 3 bases at V and 0 bases at J; junction bases unmatched: 4. This CDR3 is CASSWGTGPTNEKLFF. CDR3 DNA: TGTGCCAGCAGCTGGGGGACAGGCCCAACTAATGAAAAACTGTTTTTT.

The chain uses TRBV2 and TRBJ1-5; 7 bases line up with TRBD1. The CDR3 sequence is 14 residues long. V dropped 6 bases and J dropped 5; count of bases not matched to a gene: 7. The germline V gene has CDR1 SNHLY and CDR2 FYNNEI. CDR3: CASRRRGQHQPQHF. The CDR3 DNA reads TGTGCCAGCAGACGAAGGGGGCAACATCAGCCCCAGCATTTT.

This clone was seen once. The chain links TRBV5-4 to TRBJ1-1; 9 bases are shared with TRBD1. Germline loops: CDR1 SGHNT, CDR2 YYREEE (reference sequence). Trimming took 2 bases from V and 7 from J; bases not matched to a gene: 6. The CDR3 length is 14 residues. The CDR3 spells CASSLGQGRGEAFF. The DNA of the CDR3 is TGTGCCAGCAGCTTAGGACAGGGGAGAGGTGAAGCTTTCTTT.

About this clone itself: Other DNA sequences in this sample translate to the same CDR3. This rearrangement joins TRBV5-4 to TRBJ1-1; a weak D match, TRBD1 (5 bases). The germline gives CDR1 SGHNT, CDR2 YYREEE (reference sequence). Trimming pared 2 bases from V and 1 base from J, leaving 6 bases between. CDR3 length: 13 residues. CDR3 nucleotide sequence: TGTGCCAGCAGCTTAACAGGGAACACTGAAGCTTTCTTT. Residues: CASSLTGNTEAFF.

The chain carries TRBV7-6 and TRBJ2-3; 12 bases fit TRBD2. Per germline, CDR1 SGHVS and CDR2 FNYEAQ. With 3 bases clipped from V and 4 bases from J, the junction kept 2 bases outside the gene matches. The CDR3 is made up of 15 amino acids. DNA for the CDR3: TGTGCCAGCAGCTTCTCTAGCGGGGGGGCAGATACGCAGTATTTT. Translating it yields CASSFSSGGADTQYF.

The chain combines TRBV18 with TRBJ2-2, with D tentatively TRBD1 (5 bases). The CDR3 contains 15 residues. Germline lookup yields CDR1 KGHSH and CDR2 LQKENI. V was pared by 4 bases and J by 3 bases, with 12 bases between. The CDR3 DNA is TGTGCCAGCTCACTTTCGACAGAATACACCGGGGAGCTGTTTTTT. This encodes CASSLSTEYTGELFF.

This clone was seen a handful of times. The V call is TRBV12-5, the J call TRBJ2-3, with 9 bases that match TRBD1. Germline values: CDR1 LGHNT, CDR2 FRNRAP. This CDR3 is 13 amino acids long. Trimming at V came to 1 base and at J to 13 bases, leaving 6 bases not matched to a gene. The CDR3 sequence is CASGLETGTGKYF. For the CDR3, the DNA is TGTGCTAGTGGTTTGGAAACCGGGACAGGGAAGTATTTT.

The rearrangement links TRBV27 to TRBJ1-4, with a possible D match to TRBD1 (6 bases). The CDR3 sequence is 14 residues long. In germline, CDR1 is MNHEY, CDR2 SMNVEV (reference sequence). V was shortened by 4 bases and J by 4 bases, with 10 bases between the two germline ends. The CDR3 bases are TGTGCCAGCAGTTATGCAGGGGATAATGAAAAACTGTTTTTT. Amino acid sequence: CASSYAGDNEKLFF.

This clone was detected a few times. CDR3 nucleotides: TGTGCCAGCAGTTACTACGGTGTTGATATTGAAGCTTTCTTT. Translating gives CASSYYGVDIEAFF. This chain joins TRBV6-5 and TRBJ1-1; D is ambiguous. Germline CDR1 and CDR2: MNHEY and SVGAGI. The CDR3 loop spans 14 amino acids. The V gene lost 1 base and the J gene lost 7 bases, with 13 bases spanning the gap.

The sample holds one count of this clone. The CDR3 nucleotides are TGTGCCACCAGCAGAATCGTCGGGACCCAGTACTTC. Encoded protein: CATSRIVGTQYF. The V and J genes are TRBV15 and TRBJ2-5, with D unclear. The CDR3 covers 12 residues. CDR1 is LNHNV, CDR2 YYDKDF, per germline (reference sequence). Trimming shortened V by 2 bases and J by 7 bases, and 8 bases separated the two germline ends.

This clone was detected only a few times. J is TRBJ1-6 and V is TRBV14, with D perhaps matching TRBD1 (5 bases). V gave up 3 bases and J gave up 11 bases, with 14 bases separating them. Germline CDR1 reads SGHDN; CDR2 reads FVKESK. The CDR3 is made up of 14 amino acids. CDR3 region: CASSQGGHGAPLHF. CDR3 nucleotide sequence: TGTGCCAGCAGCCAGGGAGGACATGGTGCACCCCTCCACTTT. Together with reference TRBV14 and TRBJ1-6, the CDR3 gives the full variable domain: EAGVTQFPSHSVIEKGQTVTLRCDPISGHDNLYWYRRVMGKEIKFLLHFVKESKQDESGMPNNRFLAERTGGTYSTLKVQPAELEDSGVYFCASSQGGHGAPLHFGNGTRLTVT.

The chain has TRBV5-1 and TRBJ2-2; TRBD2 aligns across 11 bases. The trim removed 4 bases at V and 3 bases at J, leaving 8 bases unmatched. CDR1 and CDR2 from the germline V gene are SGHRS and YFSETQ. CDR3 size: 17 residues. CDR3 protein: CASSPLLAGGYTGELFF. The CDR3 DNA follows: TGCGCCAGCAGCCCGCTGCTAGCGGGGGGCTACACCGGGGAGCTGTTTTTT.

The chain couples TRBV7-9 to TRBJ2-5; D not resolved. The CDR3 runs to 14 residues. Looked up from germline, CDR1 is SEHNR and CDR2 is FQNEAQ (reference sequence). Deletions cut 5 bases from V and 2 bases from J, with 12 bases between. CDR3 in DNA: TGTGCCAGCAGCCCTTTCCAGGTTCAAGAGACCCAGTACTTC. The encoded protein is CASSPFQVQETQYF.